The 8 T cell receptor beta chains below were found in one sample sequenced in a study of response to subunit inactivated influenza vaccine. TCRdb analysed the RT-PCR reads with MiXCR anew, one entry per CDR3 protein. The sample carries about 780,000 distinct CDR3 sequences, about 18% recorded once. The input for sequencing was PBMCs from blood, taken 5 days after vaccination. The receptors were sampled from a middle-aged man who received an inactivated influenza vaccine.

This clonotype has just a few counts. This rearrangement joins TRBV6-1 to TRBJ2-1; 10 bases are shared with TRBD2. Per the germline V gene, CDR1 is MNHNS and CDR2 is SASEGT. This CDR3 comprises 15 residues. Germline trimming cut 6 bases from V and 4 bases from J; bases unmatched to any gene: 6. The CDR3, as DNA: TGTGCCAGCAGGAGTAGCGGGGGGAATTACAATGAGCAGTTCTTC. Protein sequence: CASRSSGGNYNEQFF.

A single count supports this clonotype. The V gene is TRBV3-1, the J gene TRBJ2-3; 7 nucleotides agree with TRBD2. The CDR3 length is 14 residues. The germline CDR1 and CDR2 sequences are LGHDT and YNNKEL (reference sequence). Germline trimming cut 3 bases from V and 4 bases from J; bases unmatched to any gene: 4. The CDR3, as DNA: TGTGCCAGCAGCCACGACAGCGGGGCAGATACGCAGTATTTT. This sequence encodes CASSHDSGADTQYF.

The J gene is TRBJ2-1, the V gene TRBV28; the match to TRBD2 covers 9 bases. Germline CDR1 and CDR2: MDHEN and SYDVKM. J was trimmed by 7 bases and V by 3 bases; bases with no gene match: 4. This CDR3 comprises 14 residues. DNA of the CDR3: TGTGCCAGCAGTTTCACTAGCGGGCTTAATGAGCAGTTCTTC. This translates into CASSFTSGLNEQFF.

This clonotype was counted at least ten times. The chain is built from TRBV20-1 and TRBJ2-4; D is possibly TRBD2 (5 bases). The CDR3 has 14 amino acids. CDR1 and CDR2 from the germline V gene are DFQATT and SNEGSKA (reference sequence). Trimming cost V 6 bases and J 0 bases, with 12 bases left between them. The CDR3 sequence: CSAEGDQAKNIQYF. CDR3 DNA sequence: TGCAGTGCCGAGGGAGACCAAGCCAAAAACATTCAGTACTTC.

The chain recombines TRBV6-1 with TRBJ2-1; D gene unclear. Germline V gives CDR1 MNHNS, CDR2 SASEGT. This CDR3 is built from 13 residues. Trimming cost V 0 bases and J 10 bases, with 10 bases left between them. The CDR3 spells CASSEAGLVEQFF. CDR3 in DNA: TGTGCCAGCAGTGAAGCGGGGTTGGTGGAGCAGTTCTTC.

V is TRBV7-2 and J is TRBJ2-1; D is perhaps TRBD1 (5 bases). Germline V gene data show CDR1 as SGHTA and CDR2 as FQGNSA. The germline V and J ends were trimmed by 6 bases and 0 bases, with 12 bases remaining between them. The CDR3 runs to 15 residues. This CDR3 is CASRGVVGSYNEQFF. CDR3 in DNA: TGTGCCAGCAGAGGGGTCGTCGGCTCCTACAATGAGCAGTTCTTC.

This clonotype appeared a few times. The chain couples TRBV24-1 to TRBJ2-1; 9 bases line up with TRBD1. Germline CDR1 is KGHDR and CDR2 is SFDVKD. Unmatched junction bases numbered 5, after V lost 4 bases and J lost 2 bases. CDR3 length: 16 amino acids. The CDR3 DNA reads TGTGCCACCAGTGAGGCCGGGACAGGGACCTACAATGAGCAGTTCTTC. This translates into CATSEAGTGTYNEQFF.

The chain links TRBV4-1 to TRBJ2-1, with D possibly being TRBD2 (6 bases). Germline V lookup: CDR1 MGHRA, CDR2 YSYEKL. CDR3 length: 15 residues. V was cut by 0 bases and J by 6 bases, with 12 bases left in between. In DNA form, the CDR3 reads TGCGCCAGCAGCCAAGAACGGGGAGGTACCAATGAGCAGTTCTTC. It codes for CASSQERGGTNEQFF.